A single sample is the source of the 20 T cell receptor beta chains below, sequenced in a study of T cell responses to AZD1222 COVID-19 vaccine. Profiling relied on immunoSEQ multiplex PCR, and the TCRdb table lists in-frame clones only, not all of them. The table lists roughly 190,000 clones, 93% of them singletons. The specimen comprised peripheral blood, sampled on day 0 of AZD1222 vaccination. The source of these receptors is an adult in good health.

CDR3 in DNA: TGTGCCAGCAGTCAACAGGGAACTCCCGGCTACACCTTC. This gives the protein CASSQQGTPGYTF. The J gene is TRBJ1-2, the V gene TRBV6-5; D possibly corresponds to TRBD1 (6 bases). Germline CDR1 and CDR2: MNHEY and SVGAGI. V was pared by 5 bases and J by 8 bases, with 15 bases between. The CDR3 sequence is 13 residues long.

The chain has TRBV18 and TRBJ1-1; 7 bases match TRBD1. This CDR3 has 15 residues. The V gene end was trimmed by 3 bases and the J gene end by 6 bases; junction bases not matched to a gene: 10. From germline, CDR1 is KGHSH and CDR2 LQKENI. CDR3 coding DNA: TGTGCCAGCTCACCGCGGGACAGTTCATCACCTGAAGCTTTCTTT. Translation gives CASSPRDSSSPEAFF.

V is TRBV12-3 or TRBV12-4 and J is TRBJ1-2; D is undetermined. The CDR3 is 13 amino acids. V was trimmed by 3 bases and J by 0 bases, leaving 5 bases between them. CDR3: CASSLLANYGYTF. The DNA of the CDR3 is TGTGCCAGCAGTTTGTTAGCTAACTATGGCTACACCTTC.

This sequence joins TRBV24-1 and TRBJ2-2; D call uncertain. V was cut by 9 bases and J by 1 base, with 8 bases left in between. Germline-derived CDR1 and CDR2 are KGHDR and SFDVKD. The CDR3 runs 13 residues. The CDR3 sequence is CATEDWNTGELFF. CDR3 in DNA: TGTGCCACCGAAGACTGGAACACCGGGGAGCTGTTTTTT.

This clone is a singleton in its sample. Other DNA sequences in this specimen translate into the identical CDR3. The V gene is TRBV5-5, the J gene TRBJ1-1; D is undetermined. The germline gives CDR1 SGHKS, CDR2 YYEKEE (reference sequence). V lost 5 bases, J lost 0 bases, and 2 bases lay in between. The CDR3 has 11 amino acids. Written as DNA, the CDR3 is TGTGCCAGCAGTCTGAACACTGAAGCTTTCTTT. Residues: CASSLNTEAFF.

This clone came up a few times. Other DNA sequences within the sample encode an identical CDR3. The V and J genes are TRBV19 and TRBJ1-1; 7 nucleotides match TRBD1. Germline V lookup: CDR1 LNHDA, CDR2 SQIVND (reference sequence). The CDR3 consists of 13 residues. J lost 5 bases, V lost 8 bases, and 8 bases had no gene match. The chain's CDR3 is CASSKTGWTEAFF. In DNA form, the CDR3 reads TGTGCCAGTTCCAAGACAGGGTGGACTGAAGCTTTCTTT.

V is TRBV9 and J is TRBJ2-3; 8 nucleotides line up with TRBD2. V lost 4 bases to trimming and J lost 5 bases; unmatched junction nucleotides: 12. The V gene's germline CDR1 is SGDLS and CDR2 YYNGEE. The CDR3 consists of 16 residues. For the CDR3, the DNA is TGTGCCAGCAGCTCCGCGGGGGGAGAAGGGAGAGATACGCAGTATTTT. Amino acid sequence: CASSSAGGEGRDTQYF.

This chain links TRBV18 with TRBJ2-6; no definite D call. Germline CDR1 is KGHSH and CDR2 is LQKENI. V was trimmed by 3 bases and J by 8 bases, leaving 8 bases between them. The CDR3 totals 13 residues. The DNA of the CDR3 is TGTGCCAGCTCACCCCCAGAGACCAACGTCCTGACTTTC. Encoded protein: CASSPPETNVLTF. The full variable domain, rest sourced from reference TRBV18 and TRBJ2-6, is NAGVMQNPRHLVRRRGQEARLRCSPMKGHSHVYWYRQLPEEGLKFMVYLQKENIIDESGMPKERFSAEFPKEGPSILRIQQVVRGDSAAYFCASSPPETNVLTFGAGSRLTVL.

The chain joins TRBV5-8 to TRBJ1-6, with 10 bases aligning to TRBD1. V shed 0 bases and J 9 bases; nucleotides not matched to a gene: 0. Germline CDR1 is SGHTS and CDR2 is YDEGEE. The CDR3 spans 14 residues. Written as DNA, the CDR3 is TGTGCCAGCAGCTTGGGGGACAGGGGTTCACCCCTCCACTTT. Translation gives CASSLGDRGSPLHF.

The chain links TRBV7-9 to TRBJ1-4; a weak D match, TRBD1 (5 bases). Germline assignment: CDR1 SEHNR and CDR2 FQNEAQ (reference sequence). This CDR3 has 15 residues. V lost 1 base to trimming and J lost 7 bases, with 13 bases between them. CDR3 sequence (DNA): TGTGCCAGCAGCTTAGGTCTCGGGAGGGGTGAAAAACTGTTTTTT. Its protein is CASSLGLGRGEKLFF.

The rearrangement joins TRBV27 to TRBJ1-2, with D possibly matching TRBD1 (6 bases). The germline V gene encodes CDR1 MNHEY and CDR2 SMNVEV (reference sequence). Trimming shortened V by 5 bases and J by 6 bases, and 22 bases separated the two germline ends. The CDR3 loop spans 16 amino acids. CDR3 residues: CASSPWGEGGGNGYTF. In DNA, the CDR3 is TGTGCCAGCAGTCCATGGGGTGAGGGGGGAGGGAATGGCTACACCTTC.

This chain links TRBV6-1 with TRBJ1-1; D unresolved. Looked up from germline, CDR1 is MNHNS and CDR2 is SASEGT. This CDR3 is 13 amino acids long. V was cut by 0 bases and J by 9 bases, with 11 bases left in between. The CDR3 DNA reads TGTGCCAGCAGTGAAGCAAGTGGTTCAAAAGCTTTCTTT. It encodes CASSEASGSKAFF.

The chain carries TRBV6-1 and TRBJ1-5; TRBD1 is a possible D gene (6 bases). In germline, CDR1 is MNHNS, CDR2 SASEGT. Trimming removed 3 bases at V and 6 bases at J, with 12 bases between. This CDR3 region has 14 residues. This CDR3 is CASSEGAGTQPQHF. The CDR3 region has the DNA TGTGCCAGCAGTGAGGGGGCAGGTACTCAGCCCCAGCATTTT.

The rearrangement joins TRBV5-5 to TRBJ1-2, with D perhaps TRBD1 (6 bases). V was trimmed by 2 bases and J by 6 bases, leaving 11 bases between them. Germline CDR1 reads SGHKS; CDR2 reads YYEKEE (reference sequence). The CDR3 covers 13 residues. The CDR3 region is CASSFEQGDGYTF. CDR3 DNA sequence: TGTGCCAGCAGCTTTGAACAGGGTGATGGCTACACCTTC.

This clone was recorded once. The chain combines TRBV10-2 with TRBJ1-1, with D perhaps TRBD1 (6 bases). CDR1 is WSHSY and CDR2 is SAAADI in the germline V gene. The ends were cut back, 3 bases at V and 6 bases at J, with 17 bases in the middle. This CDR3 contains 15 residues. The CDR3 coding sequence is TGCGCCAGCAGTGACAGCGCGGCAGGGGTCCCTGAAGCTTTCTTT. As protein: CASSDSAAGVPEAFF.

This clone was seen once. This chain joins TRBV10-3 and TRBJ2-5; a possible D gene is TRBD1 (5 bases). Germline CDR1 is ENHRY and CDR2 is SYGVKD. CDR3 length: 18 amino acids. V lost 6 bases, J lost 1 base, and 24 bases lay in between. The CDR3 spells CAISEQGGQTLGQETQYF. The CDR3 coding sequence is TGTGCCATCAGCGAGCAAGGTGGACAAACTTTGGGCCAAGAGACCCAGTACTTC.

This clone was recorded only once. V and J are TRBV28 and TRBJ1-2, with TRBD1 matching 12 bases. V lost 5 bases and J lost 10; bases outside the gene matches: 5. Germline V lookup: CDR1 MDHEN, CDR2 SYDVKM. CDR3 size: 13 residues. CDR3 bases: TGTGCCAGCAGTGCGGGACAGGGGGCACTCTACACCTTC. Its translation is CASSAGQGALYTF.

The V call is TRBV5-6, the J call TRBJ2-2; 7 bases agree with TRBD1. Germline assignment: CDR1 SGHDT and CDR2 YYEEEE. Trimming cost V 4 bases and J 7 bases; bases outside gene matches: 1. The length of the CDR3 is 12 residues. The CDR3 region has the DNA TGTGCCAGCAGCCGACAGGGCGGGGAGCTGTTTTTT. It specifies CASSRQGGELFF.

This clone was seen only once. The genes are TRBV5-1 and TRBJ1-1; D remains ambiguous. Germline V gene data show CDR1 as SGHRS and CDR2 as YFSETQ. V lost 3 bases to trimming and J lost 5 bases, with 11 bases between them. The CDR3 sequence is 13 residues long. As DNA, the CDR3 is TGCGCCAGCAGCTCGGAGGGTGTAACTGAAGCTTTCTTT. Its protein is CASSSEGVTEAFF.

This clone appeared once. The V and J genes are TRBV5-1 and TRBJ1-1, with 8 bases that match TRBD1. The CDR3 consists of 18 residues. The V segment lost 5 bases and the J segment 5 bases; nucleotides outside the gene matches: 20. CDR1 and CDR2 from the germline V gene are SGHRS and YFSETQ. The CDR3 loop reads CASRANRDRFQFKTEAFF. In DNA, the CDR3 is TGCGCCAGCAGGGCGAATCGGGACAGGTTCCAATTCAAGACTGAAGCTTTCTTT.